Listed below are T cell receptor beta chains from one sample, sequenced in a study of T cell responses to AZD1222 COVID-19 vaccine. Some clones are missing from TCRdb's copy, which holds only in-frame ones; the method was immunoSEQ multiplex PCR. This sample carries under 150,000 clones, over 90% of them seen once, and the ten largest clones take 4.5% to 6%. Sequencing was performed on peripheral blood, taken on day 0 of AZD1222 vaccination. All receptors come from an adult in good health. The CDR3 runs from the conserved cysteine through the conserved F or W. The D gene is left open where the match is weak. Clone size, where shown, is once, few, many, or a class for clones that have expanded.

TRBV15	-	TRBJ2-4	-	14	CATSRDDRTYIQYF	TGTGCCACCAGCAGAGATGACAGGACTTACATTCAGTACTTC
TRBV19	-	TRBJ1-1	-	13	CASSITRGSEAFF	TGTGCCAGTAGTATAACTCGGGGATCCGAAGCTTTCTTT
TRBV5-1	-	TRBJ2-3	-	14	CASSWRGTTDTQYF	TGCGCCAGCAGCTGGAGGGGAACCACAGATACGCAGTATTTT
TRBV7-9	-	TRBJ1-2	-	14	CASSLALTGYGYTF	TGTGCCAGCAGCTTAGCGCTAACAGGCTATGGCTACACCTTC
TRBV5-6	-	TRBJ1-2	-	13	CASSLAWGNGYTF	TGTGCCAGCAGCTTGGCGTGGGGGAATGGCTACACCTTC
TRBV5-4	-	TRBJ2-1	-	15	CASSYDPGSYNEQFF	TGTGCCAGCAGCTACGATCCCGGGTCCTACAATGAGCAGTTCTTC
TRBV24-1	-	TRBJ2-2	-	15	CATSAAGSWNGELFF	TGTGCCACCAGTGCCGCCGGGAGTTGGAACGGGGAGCTGTTTTTT
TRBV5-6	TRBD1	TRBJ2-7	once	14	CASSLRDRVYEQYF	TGTGCCAGCAGCTTACGGGACAGGGTCTACGAGCAGTACTTC
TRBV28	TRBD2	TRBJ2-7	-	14	CASISSGRSYEQYF	TGTGCCAGCATTAGTAGCGGGAGGAGCTACGAGCAGTACTTC
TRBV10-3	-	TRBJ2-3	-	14	CAIGPGVGTDTQYF	TGTGCCATCGGCCCGGGGGTGGGCACAGATACGCAGTATTTT
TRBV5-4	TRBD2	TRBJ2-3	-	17	CASSLARLAGPTDTQYF	TGTGCCAGCAGCTTGGCTAGACTAGCGGGGCCCACAGATACGCAGTATTTT
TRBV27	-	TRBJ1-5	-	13	CASSRTVSRPQHF	TGTGCCAGCAGTAGGACCGTTTCACGGCCCCAGCATTTT
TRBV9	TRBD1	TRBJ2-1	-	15	CASSPGPGTGREQFF	TGTGCCAGCAGCCCCGGTCCCGGGACAGGGCGGGAGCAGTTCTTC
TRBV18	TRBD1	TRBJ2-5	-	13	CASSPGTVETQYF	TGTGCCAGCTCACCGGGGACAGTAGAGACCCAGTACTTC
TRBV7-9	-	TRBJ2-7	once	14	CASSLAVGTYEQYF	TGTGCCAGCAGCTTAGCTGTGGGCACCTACGAGCAGTACTTC
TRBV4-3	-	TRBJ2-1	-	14	CASSHSGPYNEQFF	TGCGCCAGCAGCCATAGCGGTCCCTACAATGAGCAGTTCTTC
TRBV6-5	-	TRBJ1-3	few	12	CASMNSGNTIYF	TGTGCCAGCATGAACTCTGGAAACACCATATATTTT
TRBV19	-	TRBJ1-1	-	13	CASSIGKKTEAFF	TGTGCCAGTAGTATCGGGAAGAAGACTGAAGCTTTCTTT
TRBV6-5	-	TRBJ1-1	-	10	CAAGVSEAFF	TGTGCCGCCGGGGTCAGTGAAGCTTTCTTT
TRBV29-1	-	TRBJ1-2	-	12	CSVDSLNYGYTF	TGCAGCGTTGATTCCCTGAACTATGGCTACACCTTC
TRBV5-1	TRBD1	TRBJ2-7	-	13	CASSWDSSYEQYF	TGCGCCAGCAGCTGGGACAGTTCCTACGAGCAGTACTTC
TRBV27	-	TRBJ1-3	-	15	CASSLRGSSGNTIYF	TGTGCCAGCAGTTTACGGGGTTCATCTGGAAACACCATATATTTT
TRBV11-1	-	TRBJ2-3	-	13	CASEGEDTDTQYF	TGTGCCAGCGAGGGAGAAGACACAGATACGCAGTATTTT
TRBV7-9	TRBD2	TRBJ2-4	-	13	CAFWEGQGNIQYF	TGTGCCTTCTGGGAGGGCCAAGGAAACATTCAGTACTTC
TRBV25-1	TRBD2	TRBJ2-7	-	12	CASSPGGSEQYF	TGTGCCAGCAGCCCGGGAGGTTCCGAGCAGTACTTC
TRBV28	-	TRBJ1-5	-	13	CASSLPGTQPQHF	TGTGCCAGCAGTCTACCCGGGACCCAGCCCCAGCATTTT
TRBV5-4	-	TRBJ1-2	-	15	CASSPFDRDNYGYTF	TGTGCCAGCAGCCCATTTGACCGGGACAACTATGGCTACACCTTC
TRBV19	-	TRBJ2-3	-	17	CASSRTTQIASTDTQYF	TGTGCCTCTAGCAGGACTACTCAGATCGCTAGCACAGATACGCAGTATTTT
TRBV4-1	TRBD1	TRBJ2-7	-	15	CASSQVEGQGREQYF	TGCGCCAGCAGCCAAGTGGAGGGACAGGGACGGGAGCAGTACTTC
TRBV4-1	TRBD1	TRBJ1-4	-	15	CASSQPDRDNEKLFF	TGCGCCAGCAGCCAACCTGACAGGGACAATGAAAAACTGTTTTTT
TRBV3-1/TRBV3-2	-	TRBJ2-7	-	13	CASSQEDAYEQYF	TGTGCCAGCAGCCAAGAGGACGCCTACGAGCAGTACTTC
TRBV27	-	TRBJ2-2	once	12	CASSPNTGELFF	TGTGCCAGCAGTCCGAACACCGGGGAGCTGTTTTTT
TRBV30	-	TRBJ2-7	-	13	CAWSVPGRLEQYF	TGTGCCTGGAGTGTACCGGGGCGGTTAGAGCAGTACTTC
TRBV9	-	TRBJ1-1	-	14	CASSGVREEAEAFF	TGTGCCAGCAGCGGGGTCAGGGAGGAGGCTGAAGCTTTCTTT
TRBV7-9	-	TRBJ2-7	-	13	CASSLQVFYEQYF	TGTGCCAGCAGTCTTCAGGTTTTCTACGAGCAGTACTTC
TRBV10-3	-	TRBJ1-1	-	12	CAISERNTEAFF	TGTGCCATCAGTGAACGGAACACTGAAGCTTTCTTT
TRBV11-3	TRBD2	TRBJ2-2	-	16	CASSPTTSTNTGELFF	TGTGCCAGCAGCCCTACGACTAGCACAAACACCGGGGAGCTGTTTTTT
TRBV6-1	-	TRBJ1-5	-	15	CASTPRTEANQPQHF	TGTGCCAGCACCCCCAGAACTGAAGCCAATCAGCCCCAGCATTTT
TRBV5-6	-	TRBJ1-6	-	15	CASSLDWRRHSPLHF	TGTGCCAGCAGCTTGGACTGGCGGCGGCATTCACCCCTCCACTTT
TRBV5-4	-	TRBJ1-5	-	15	CASSLWGYSNQPQHF	TGTGCCAGCAGCTTGTGGGGGTATAGCAATCAGCCCCAGCATTTT
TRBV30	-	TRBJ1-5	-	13	CAWKETANQPQHF	TGTGCCTGGAAAGAGACAGCAAATCAGCCCCAGCATTTT
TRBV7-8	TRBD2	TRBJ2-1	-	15	CASSSLAGGYNEQFF	TGTGCCAGCAGCTCGCTAGCGGGAGGGTACAATGAGCAGTTCTTC